These 25 T cell receptor beta chains came from one sample sequenced in a study of shared clonotypes between healthy human individuals. Generated by immunoSEQ multiplex PCR, the TCRdb table keeps only in-frame clones and is missing some. Here the sample spans 2,500,000 or so clones, over 85% being singletons. The sample consisted of naive CD4+ T cells from PBMCs. The subset: CD45RA+ positively selected. These receptors all stem from a man between 18 and 29 years old in good health. Some clones in this sample may be carry-over from other donors' samples.

In this sample, this clone turned up once. The V call is TRBV2, the J call TRBJ2-2, with 10 bases aligning to TRBD1. This CDR3 has 16 residues. V was pared by 4 bases and J by 6 bases, with 8 bases of the junction left unmatched. The germline V gene has CDR1 SNHLY and CDR2 FYNNEI. CDR3 amino acids: CASSVPGQGTPGELFF. CDR3 nucleotides: TGTGCCAGCAGTGTACCGGGACAGGGGACCCCCGGGGAGCTGTTTTTT.

The rearrangement links TRBV28 to TRBJ2-1; D is perhaps TRBD2 (5 bases). V dropped 5 bases and J dropped 4 bases, with 15 bases sitting between them. This CDR3 is 15 amino acids long. Germline V gives CDR1 MDHEN, CDR2 SYDVKM. This CDR3 is CASSRALSGYNEQFF. DNA for the CDR3: TGTGCCAGCAGTCGGGCTTTGAGCGGATACAATGAGCAGTTCTTC.

This chain connects TRBV5-1 to TRBJ2-2; D may be TRBD1 (6 bases). The CDR3 is 17 residues long. V was shortened by 4 bases and J by 11 bases, with 27 bases between the two germline ends. Germline CDR1 is SGHRS and CDR2 is YFSETQ. The CDR3 nucleotides read TGCGCCAGCAGCCTAGGAGGTTCGGGACAAGCCAACTCAGAGCTGTTTTTT. Protein sequence: CASSLGGSGQANSELFF.

The chain employs TRBV7-8 and TRBJ2-7, with D perhaps assigned TRBD1 or TRBD2 (5 bases each). Trimming took off 6 bases at V and 3 bases at J, with 15 bases between the two ends. This CDR3 region has 14 residues. Germline V gene data show CDR1 as SGHVS and CDR2 as FQNEAQ. The CDR3 protein is CASSSGTHRYEQYF. CDR3 coding DNA: TGTGCCAGCAGTTCGGGGACGCACCGCTACGAGCAGTACTTC.

The chain links TRBV7-2 to TRBJ2-7; 8 nucleotides match TRBD1. Germline CDR1 reads SGHTA; CDR2 reads FQGNSA. The V and J ends lost 5 bases and 3 bases, in that order; junction bases with no gene match: 6. The CDR3 has 14 residues. CDR3 coding DNA: TGTGCCAGCAGCCCCCGGGACAGGTTCTACGAGCAGTACTTC. Protein sequence: CASSPRDRFYEQYF.

The gene calls are TRBV7-2 and TRBJ1-5; maybe TRBD1 (5 bases). The CDR3 has 15 amino acids. CDR1 and CDR2 (germline): SGHTA, FQGNSA. Trimming took off 0 bases at V and 6 bases at J, with 12 bases between the two ends. The CDR3 loop is CASSLAWGMGQPQHF. CDR3 nucleotide sequence: TGTGCCAGCAGCTTAGCGTGGGGGATGGGTCAGCCCCAGCATTTT. Full variable domain (outside the CDR3, taken from reference TRBV7-2 and TRBJ1-5): GAGVSQSPSNKVTEKGKDVELRCDPISGHTALYWYRQSLGQGLEFLIYFQGNSAPDKSGLPSDRFSAERTGGSVSTLTIQRTQQEDSAVYLCASSLAWGMGQPQHFGDGTRLSIL.

CDR3 protein: CASSPLAARVLREQYF. CDR3 nucleotide sequence: TGTGCCAGCTCACCACTTGCGGCGAGGGTCCTACGCGAGCAGTACTTC. The genes are TRBV18 and TRBJ2-7, with D tentatively TRBD2 (5 bases). V lost 1 base to trimming and J lost 6 bases, with 19 bases between them. Germline V CDR1 and CDR2: KGHSH, LQKENI. This CDR3 contains 16 residues. Filled out from reference TRBV18 and TRBJ2-7, the complete variable domain reads NAGVMQNPRHLVRRRGQEARLRCSPMKGHSHVYWYRQLPEEGLKFMVYLQKENIIDESGMPKERFSAEFPKEGPSILRIQQVVRGDSAAYFCASSPLAARVLREQYFGPGTRLTVT.

With respect to this clone: The identical CDR3 is also encoded by other nucleotide sequences in the sample. The chain couples TRBV9 to TRBJ1-5; D is undetermined. Germline assignment: CDR1 SGDLS and CDR2 YYNGEE. The length of the CDR3 is 15 residues. V gave up 0 bases and J gave up 2 bases, with 9 bases separating them. DNA for the CDR3: TGTGCCAGCAGCGTAGGGGATACCGGCAATCAGCCCCAGCATTTT. Its protein product is CASSVGDTGNQPQHF.

This clone was picked up one time. This chain links TRBV7-9 with TRBJ1-1; D is ambiguous. The germline V gene has CDR1 SEHNR and CDR2 FQNEAQ (reference sequence). The CDR3 extends over 13 amino acids. V lost 5 bases, J lost 5 bases, and 12 bases lay in between. The CDR3 coding sequence is TGTGCCAGCAGCATTCAGGATGGAACTGAAGCTTTCTTT. This codes for CASSIQDGTEAFF.

This sequence joins TRBV11-2 and TRBJ2-7, with unresolved D. V lost 0 bases, J lost 4 bases, and 13 bases lay in between. Per the germline V gene, CDR1 is SGHAT and CDR2 is FQNNGV. The CDR3 has 15 residues. CDR3: CASSLDSGQPYEQYF. The CDR3 nucleotides read TGTGCCAGCAGCTTAGACTCCGGGCAACCGTACGAGCAGTACTTC.

A word on this clone: Other DNA sequences from this sample encode an identical CDR3 as well. The chain combines TRBV28 with TRBJ1-3, with D perhaps TRBD1 (6 bases). CDR1 MDHEN and CDR2 SYDVKM come from the germline V gene. V lost 6 bases and J 0 bases, leaving 15 bases between the germline ends. CDR3 length: 16 residues. The CDR3 bases are TGTGCCAGCAGCCTACCGGGACAAAGCTCTGGAAACACCATATATTTT. Amino acids: CASSLPGQSSGNTIYF.

This rearrangement joins TRBV5-6 to TRBJ1-3; no clear D. Germline loops: CDR1 SGHDT, CDR2 YYEEEE. With 2 bases removed from V and 3 bases from J, the gap between germline ends came to 12 bases. This CDR3 is built from 15 residues. The CDR3 sequence: CASSFRSRDGNTIYF. As DNA, the CDR3 is TGTGCCAGCAGCTTTCGTAGCCGGGATGGAAACACCATATATTTT.

This clone was observed once. The genes are TRBV7-8 and TRBJ2-1; 9 bases line up with TRBD2. Per germline, CDR1 SGHVS and CDR2 FQNEAQ. Trimming removed 4 bases from V and 0 bases from J; junction bases left unmatched: 4. The CDR3 runs to 16 residues. The CDR3 reads CASSYTSGHSYNEQFF. CDR3 DNA: TGTGCCAGCAGCTACACTAGCGGGCACTCCTACAATGAGCAGTTCTTC.

In the case of this clone: The sample has other DNA sequences that encode this CDR3 too. This chain links TRBV28 with TRBJ2-1, with D perhaps TRBD2 (6 bases). The CDR3 runs 16 residues. V was pared by 7 bases and J by 1 base, with 17 bases between. Germline CDR1 is MDHEN and CDR2 is SYDVKM. The DNA for the CDR3 is TGTGCCAGCACTAGGGATGCGGGACCATCCTACAATGAGCAGTTCTTC. It is translated as CASTRDAGPSYNEQFF.

This sequence joins TRBV29-1 and TRBJ1-2; 8 bases line up with TRBD1. V lost 1 base, J lost 5 bases, and 15 bases stayed unmatched. CDR3 length equals 17 residues. The germline gives CDR1 SQVTM, CDR2 ANQGSEA. The CDR3 reads CSVEGGAGQGVWYGYTF. Written as DNA, the CDR3 is TGCAGCGTTGAAGGTGGGGCCGGACAGGGCGTTTGGTATGGCTACACCTTC.

The chain recombines TRBV12-2 with TRBJ1-1; the listed D gene, TRBD1, was not tested against the DNA. TRBV12-2 is a pseudogene. This CDR3 contains 21 residues. CDR3 nucleotide sequence: TGTGCAAGTCGCCATACCACCCCTGGGACAGGCAGGAATAACATGAACACTGAAGCTTTCTTT. Protein: CASRHTTPGTGRNNMNTEAFF.

The gene calls are TRBV4-1 and TRBJ1-1; TRBD1 aligns across 7 bases. V shed 4 bases, J shed 2 bases, and the junction held 7 bases outside the gene matches. The CDR3 is made up of 15 amino acids. Germline V CDR1 and CDR2: MGHRA, YSYEKL. CDR3 amino acids: CASSRSRDSNTEAFF. The CDR3 region has the DNA TGCGCCAGCAGCCGGAGCCGGGACAGTAACACTGAAGCTTTCTTT.

This chain uses TRBV28 with TRBJ2-3, with 7 bases fitting TRBD2. The CDR3 is made up of 15 amino acids. Unmatched junction bases numbered 8, after V lost 3 bases and J lost 5 bases. Looked up from germline, CDR1 is MDHEN and CDR2 is SYDVKM. DNA for the CDR3: TGTGCCAGCAGTTTGGGAGCGGGGCGGGGAGATACGCAGTATTTT. Protein: CASSLGAGRGDTQYF.

The chain uses TRBV28 and TRBJ1-5; TRBD1 might be the D (6 bases). Germline V gives CDR1 MDHEN, CDR2 SYDVKM. Trimming removed 2 bases at V and 0 bases at J, with 14 bases between. The CDR3 runs to 17 residues. CDR3 region: CASSLKAGAYSNQPQHF. In DNA, the CDR3 is TGTGCCAGCAGTTTAAAGGCAGGGGCTTATAGCAATCAGCCCCAGCATTTT.

The chain's CDR3 is CASSRDEADTQYF. CDR3 nucleotide sequence: TGTGCCAGCTCACGGGACGAGGCAGATACGCAGTATTTT. The genes are TRBV18 and TRBJ2-3; tentatively, D is TRBD1 or TRBD2 (5 bases each). This CDR3 is 13 amino acids long. Germline V lookup: CDR1 KGHSH, CDR2 LQKENI. V shed 4 bases and J shed 4 bases, with 9 bases lying between them.

The chain has TRBV5-5 and TRBJ1-4, with TRBD1 as a possible D gene (5 bases). Trimming took 4 bases from V and 8 from J, leaving 15 bases between them. CDR1 is SGHKS and CDR2 is YYEKEE in the germline V gene (reference sequence). There are 14 residues in the CDR3. In nucleotides, the CDR3 is TGTGCCAGCAGCAGGGGCCGGGCAGGGGAAAAACTGTTTTTT. It codes for CASSRGRAGEKLFF.

V and J are TRBV7-3 and TRBJ2-2; D is unclear. Trimming cost V 1 base and J 0 bases, with 9 bases left between them. Per the germline V gene, CDR1 is SGHTA and CDR2 is FQGTGA. The CDR3 spans 16 residues. CDR3 DNA: TGTGCCAGCAGCTTAAATCAGCTCGCGAACACCGGGGAGCTGTTTTTT. It translates to CASSLNQLANTGELFF.

V and J are TRBV6-1 and TRBJ2-2; D gene unclear. The V gene's germline CDR1 is MNHNS and CDR2 SASEGT. The CDR3 has 14 residues. Trimming shortened V by 11 bases and J by 5 bases, and 18 bases separated the two germline ends. This CDR3 is CAATGQVSTGELFF. The CDR3 DNA follows: TGTGCCGCCACCGGGCAGGTTTCAACCGGGGAGCTGTTTTTT.

The rearrangement links TRBV30 to TRBJ1-2; the D gene is possibly TRBD1 (6 bases). The CDR3 extends over 13 amino acids. Germline assignment: CDR1 GTSNPN and CDR2 SVGIG (reference sequence). V lost 2 bases to trimming and J lost 8 bases, with 15 bases between them. CDR3 DNA sequence: TGTGCCTGGAGTTTACAGGGCGGAGGAGGCTACACCTTC. Residues: CAWSLQGGGGYTF.

CDR3 loop: CASSLSARVPYGYTF. CDR3 DNA: TGCGCCAGCAGCTTGTCCGCCAGGGTTCCCTATGGCTACACCTTC. The chain carries TRBV5-1 and TRBJ1-2; TRBD1 might be the D (5 bases). Trimming stripped 1 base from V and 4 bases from J, with 14 bases between. The CDR3 contains 15 residues. Germline CDR1 and CDR2: SGHRS and YFSETQ.